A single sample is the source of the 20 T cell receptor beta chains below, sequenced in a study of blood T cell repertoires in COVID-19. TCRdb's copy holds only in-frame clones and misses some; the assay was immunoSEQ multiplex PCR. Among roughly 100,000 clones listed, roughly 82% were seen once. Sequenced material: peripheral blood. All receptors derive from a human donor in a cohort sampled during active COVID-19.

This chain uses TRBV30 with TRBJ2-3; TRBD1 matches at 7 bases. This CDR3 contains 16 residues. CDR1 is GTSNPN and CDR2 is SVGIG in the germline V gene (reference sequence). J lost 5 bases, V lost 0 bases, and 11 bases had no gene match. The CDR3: CAWSVPPTGFEDTQYF. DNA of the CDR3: TGTGCCTGGAGTGTACCCCCGACAGGGTTCGAAGATACGCAGTATTTT.

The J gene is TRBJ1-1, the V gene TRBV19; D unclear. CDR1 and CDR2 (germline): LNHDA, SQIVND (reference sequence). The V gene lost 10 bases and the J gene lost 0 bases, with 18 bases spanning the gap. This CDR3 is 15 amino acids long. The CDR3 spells CATQTSRTLNTEAFF. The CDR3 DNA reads TGTGCCACCCAAACCAGCAGGACTTTGAACACTGAAGCTTTCTTT.

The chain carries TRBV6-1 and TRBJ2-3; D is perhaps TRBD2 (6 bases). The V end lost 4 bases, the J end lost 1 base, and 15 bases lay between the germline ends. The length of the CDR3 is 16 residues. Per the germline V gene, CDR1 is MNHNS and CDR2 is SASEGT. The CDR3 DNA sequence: TGTGCCAGCAGTGCCCGATGGCGGGGTGGCACAGATACGCAGTATTTT. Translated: CASSARWRGGTDTQYF.

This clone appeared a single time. CDR3 nucleotides: TGTGCCAGCAGCGTGACAGGACAGCCCACCTACGAGCAGTACTTC. This translates into CASSVTGQPTYEQYF. The V and J genes are TRBV9 and TRBJ2-7; tentatively, D is TRBD1 (6 bases). The CDR3 is made up of 15 amino acids. With 2 bases removed from V and 2 bases from J, the gap between germline ends came to 14 bases. The germline CDR1 and CDR2 sequences are SGDLS and YYNGEE.

CDR3 amino acids: CATSRASGGYEQFF. The DNA of the CDR3 is TGTGCCACCAGCAGAGCGAGCGGGGGGTACGAGCAGTTCTTC. The chain couples TRBV15 to TRBJ2-1; TRBD2 aligns across 9 bases. V shed 1 base and J 10 bases; nucleotides not matched to a gene: 5. This CDR3 spans 14 amino acids. Germline V gives CDR1 LNHNV, CDR2 YYDKDF (reference sequence).

DNA for the CDR3: TGTGCCAGCACCCCCCCGGTAGGGGGCGAGCAGCCCCAGCATTTT. It translates to CASTPPVGGEQPQHF. The rearrangement links TRBV28 to TRBJ1-5; 7 nucleotides agree with TRBD1. CDR1 and CDR2 from the germline V gene are MDHEN and SYDVKM. The V gene end was trimmed by 7 bases and the J gene end by 7 bases; junction bases not matched to a gene: 13. The CDR3 is 15 residues long. Using reference TRBV28 and TRBJ1-5 for the parts outside the CDR3, the full variable domain is DVKVTQSSRYLVKRTGEKVFLECVQDMDHENMFWYRQDPGLGLRLIYFSYDVKMKEKGDIPEGYSVSREKKERFSLILESASTNQTSMYLCASTPPVGGEQPQHFGDGTRLSIL.

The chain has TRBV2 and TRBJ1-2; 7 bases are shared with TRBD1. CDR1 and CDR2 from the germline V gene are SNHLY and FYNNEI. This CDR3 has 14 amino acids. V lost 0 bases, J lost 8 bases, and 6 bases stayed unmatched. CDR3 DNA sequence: TGTGCCAGCAGTGAAGCGCTTCAGGGGGGCGGCTACACCTTC. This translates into CASSEALQGGGYTF. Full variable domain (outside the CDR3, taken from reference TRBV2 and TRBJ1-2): EPEVTQTPSHQVTQMGQEVILRCVPISNHLYFYWYRQILGQKVEFLVSFYNNEISEKSEIFDDQFSVERPDGSNFTLKIRSTKLEDSAMYFCASSEALQGGGYTFGSGTRLTVV.

The CDR3 is CASSDSLQQYF. The CDR3 DNA is TGCGCCAGCAGTGACAGTTTGCAGCAGTACTTC. The V and J genes are TRBV10-1 and TRBJ2-7; D not resolved. V lost 3 bases and J 8 bases, leaving 8 bases between the germline ends. This CDR3 contains 11 residues. The germline CDR1 and CDR2 sequences are WNHNN and SYGVQD (reference sequence).

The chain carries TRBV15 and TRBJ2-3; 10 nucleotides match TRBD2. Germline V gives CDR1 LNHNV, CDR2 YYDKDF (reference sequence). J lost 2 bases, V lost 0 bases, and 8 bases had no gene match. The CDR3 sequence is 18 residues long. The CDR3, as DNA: TGTGCCACCAGCAGAGACGGGGGGCTAGCGGGGGACACAGATACGCAGTATTTT. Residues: CATSRDGGLAGDTDTQYF.

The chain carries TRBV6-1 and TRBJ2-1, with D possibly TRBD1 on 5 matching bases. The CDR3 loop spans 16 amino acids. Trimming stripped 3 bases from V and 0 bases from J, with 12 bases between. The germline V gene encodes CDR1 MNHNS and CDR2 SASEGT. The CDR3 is CASSETENLSYNEQFF. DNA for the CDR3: TGTGCCAGCAGTGAGACAGAGAATCTCTCCTACAATGAGCAGTTCTTC.

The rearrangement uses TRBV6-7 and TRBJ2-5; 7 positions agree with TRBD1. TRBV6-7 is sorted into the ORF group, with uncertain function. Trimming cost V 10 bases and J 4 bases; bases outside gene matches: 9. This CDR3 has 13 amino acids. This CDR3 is CATPGGRGETQYF. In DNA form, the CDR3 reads TGTGCCACCCCAGGGGGTCGGGGAGAGACCCAGTACTTC.

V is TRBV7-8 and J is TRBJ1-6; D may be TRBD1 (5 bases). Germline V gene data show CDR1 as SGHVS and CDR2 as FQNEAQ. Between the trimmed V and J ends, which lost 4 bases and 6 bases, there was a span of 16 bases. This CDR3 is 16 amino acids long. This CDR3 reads CASSSPPGEGNSPLHF. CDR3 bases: TGTGCCAGCAGCTCCCCCCCGGGGGAAGGTAATTCACCCCTCCACTTT.

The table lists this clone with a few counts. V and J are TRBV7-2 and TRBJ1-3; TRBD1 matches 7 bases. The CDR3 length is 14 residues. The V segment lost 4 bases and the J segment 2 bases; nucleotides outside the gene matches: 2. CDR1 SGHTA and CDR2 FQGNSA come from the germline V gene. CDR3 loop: CASSYGQAGNTIYF. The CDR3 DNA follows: TGTGCCAGCAGCTATGGACAGGCTGGAAACACCATATATTTT.

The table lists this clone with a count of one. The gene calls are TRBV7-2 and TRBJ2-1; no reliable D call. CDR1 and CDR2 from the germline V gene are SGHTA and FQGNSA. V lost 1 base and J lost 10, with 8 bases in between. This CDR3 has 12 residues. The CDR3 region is CASSLDSLEQFF. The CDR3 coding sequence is TGTGCCAGCAGCTTAGACTCCTTAGAGCAGTTCTTC. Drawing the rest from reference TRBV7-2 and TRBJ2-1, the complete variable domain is GAGVSQSPSNKVTEKGKDVELRCDPISGHTALYWYRQSLGQGLEFLIYFQGNSAPDKSGLPSDRFSAERTGGSVSTLTIQRTQQEDSAVYLCASSLDSLEQFFGPGTRLTVL.

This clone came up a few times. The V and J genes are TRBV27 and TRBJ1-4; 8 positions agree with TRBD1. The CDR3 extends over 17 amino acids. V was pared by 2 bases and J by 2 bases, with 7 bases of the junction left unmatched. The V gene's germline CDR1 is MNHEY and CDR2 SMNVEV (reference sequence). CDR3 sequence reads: CASSLNGQGYTNEKLFF. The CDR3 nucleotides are TGTGCCAGCAGTTTAAACGGACAGGGTTACACTAATGAAAAACTGTTTTTT.

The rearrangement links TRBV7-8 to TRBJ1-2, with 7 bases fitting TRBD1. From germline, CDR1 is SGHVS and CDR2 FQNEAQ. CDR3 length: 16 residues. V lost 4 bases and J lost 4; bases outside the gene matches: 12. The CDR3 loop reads CASSSPTRQGFYGYTF. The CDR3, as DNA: TGTGCCAGCAGCTCACCTACCCGACAGGGCTTCTATGGCTACACCTTC.

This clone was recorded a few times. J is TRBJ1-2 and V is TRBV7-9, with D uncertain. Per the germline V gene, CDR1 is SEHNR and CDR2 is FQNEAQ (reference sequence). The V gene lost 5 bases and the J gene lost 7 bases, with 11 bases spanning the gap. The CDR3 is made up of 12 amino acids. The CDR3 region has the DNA TGTGCCAGCAGCCCGGACTCGGGTGGCTACACCTTC. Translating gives CASSPDSGGYTF.

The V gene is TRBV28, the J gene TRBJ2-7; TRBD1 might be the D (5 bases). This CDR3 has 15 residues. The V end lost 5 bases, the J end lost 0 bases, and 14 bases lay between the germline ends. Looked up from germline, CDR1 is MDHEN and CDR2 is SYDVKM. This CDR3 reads CASSETGRSSYEQYF. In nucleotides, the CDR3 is TGTGCCAGCAGTGAAACAGGTCGTTCCTCCTACGAGCAGTACTTC. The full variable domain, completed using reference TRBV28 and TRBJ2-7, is DVKVTQSSRYLVKRTGEKVFLECVQDMDHENMFWYRQDPGLGLRLIYFSYDVKMKEKGDIPEGYSVSREKKERFSLILESASTNQTSMYLCASSETGRSSYEQYFGPGTRLTVT.

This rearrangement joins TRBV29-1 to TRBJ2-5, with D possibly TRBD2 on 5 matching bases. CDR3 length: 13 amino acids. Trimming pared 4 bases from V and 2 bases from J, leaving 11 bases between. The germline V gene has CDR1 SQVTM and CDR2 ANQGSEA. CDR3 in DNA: TGCAGCGTTGTTTCGACGGGACAAGAGACCCAGTACTTC. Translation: CSVVSTGQETQYF.

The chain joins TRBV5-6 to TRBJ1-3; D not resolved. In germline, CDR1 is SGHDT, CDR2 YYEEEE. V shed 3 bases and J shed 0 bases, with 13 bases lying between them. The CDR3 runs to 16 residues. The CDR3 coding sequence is TGTGCCAGCAGCTATCACCTGAGGGTCTCTGGAAACACCATATATTTT. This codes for CASSYHLRVSGNTIYF.